This T cell receptor (beta chain) was found in a study of blood T cells in healthy people across ages. Primers used in a second PCR of roughly 6 to 12 cycles were a sample-barcoded 5' primer and a J-beta primer mix. Each CDR3 protein is one row after TCRdb ran MiXCR on the 5' RACE reads. The repertoire consists of about 810,000 distinct CDR3 sequences, with about 36% occurring once and the leading ten covering approximately 12%. Samples had at least 6.5 million PBMCs isolated from them. The CDR3 has 14 amino acids. Trimming left V 3 bases short and J 0 bases short, with 5 bases between. CDR1 is LNHNV and CDR2 is YYDKDF in the germline V gene (reference sequence).

The sequence came from a man aged 18 to 29 in good health. Sequenced material: blood. The rearrangement uses TRBV15 and TRBJ1-4, with D hard to call. For the CDR3, the DNA is TGTGCCACCAGCAGCGCAACAACTAATGAAAAACTGTTTTTT. This gives the protein CATSSATTNEKLFF.